This T cell receptor (beta chain) emerged from a study of blood T cell repertoires in COVID-19 (dated by TCRdb to about 2020). Background for the entire study: The collaborator samples originated in the United States, Italy and Spain and spanned the acute and convalescent phases of COVID-19. The repertoires were released in a freely available public database intended as a resource for research on the immune response to SARS-CoV-2. Nearly every sample came with metadata listing a de-identified subject ID, COVID-19 status, age in years and sex. Samples came from the ongoing ImmuneRACE study (first 160 participants) plus 1,254 subjects from 6 global collaborators. Deeply sampled blood TCRbeta repertoires from subjects exposed to, actively infected with, or recovered from COVID-19 were included in the dataset. Where available, HLA class I and class II types were obtained from metadata supplied by the sample provider rather than from assay-based typing. The prospective study material was composed of cDNA or gDNA derived from T cells, B-cell-depleted T cells, or PBMCs.

TCRbeta CDR3 regions were amplified from genomic DNA using the immunoSEQ Assay, a bias-controlled multiplex PCR. Concerning the study's data processing: Within the assay, amplification of reference gene primers was used to estimate how many nucleated cells each sample contained. Sequence reads were collapsed and filtered to measure the absolute abundance of every unique TCRbeta CDR3 rearrangement. Productive Simpson clonality was computed per sample as the square root of Simpson's diversity index over productive rearrangements. Entries here come from immuneACCESS through TCRdb and include only in-frame sequences with V and J called. Some clones fail to appear in such tables; in the studies checked, an unresolved V gene covers under half of the shortfall, and the cause of the remainder is unknown. V, J and clone size are those of that table, while D and trimming were read from the DNA. This sample is represented by about 140,000 clones; over 60% of them were singletons. Jointly, the top ten make up approximately 4.5% of the sample.

About this clone itself: What this receptor recognizes is not known. Per-base qualities were not stored, and no clone one base away is much larger.

Sequences SGHTA (CDR1) and FQGTGA (CDR2) are obtained from the germline V gene. Including the terminal cysteine and phenylalanine, the CDR3 comprises 15 residues. The read is trimmed to its CDR3 DNA, 45 bases read in frame from base 1. V ends up 2 bases short and J 9 bases short, with an unmatched junction base count of 7. Each collaborating institution followed its own protocols to collect whole blood in K2EDTA tubes. For TCRbeta analysis, collaborators shipped samples as frozen whole blood, isolated PBMCs, or DNA extracted from either of those sample types. General findings and caveats noted by the study authors: The amount of clinical and demographic metadata varied by source and participant and was provided uncurated.

The receptor was derived from an elderly woman with active or convalescent COVID-19. The sample taken for sequencing was peripheral blood. Here the chain combines TRBV7-3 and TRBJ1-6; 7 junctional bases match TRBD1. The sequenced DNA is TGTGCCAGCAGCTTACAGGGGGATAGTTTTTCACCCCTCCACTTT. It codes for CASSLQGDSFSPLHF.